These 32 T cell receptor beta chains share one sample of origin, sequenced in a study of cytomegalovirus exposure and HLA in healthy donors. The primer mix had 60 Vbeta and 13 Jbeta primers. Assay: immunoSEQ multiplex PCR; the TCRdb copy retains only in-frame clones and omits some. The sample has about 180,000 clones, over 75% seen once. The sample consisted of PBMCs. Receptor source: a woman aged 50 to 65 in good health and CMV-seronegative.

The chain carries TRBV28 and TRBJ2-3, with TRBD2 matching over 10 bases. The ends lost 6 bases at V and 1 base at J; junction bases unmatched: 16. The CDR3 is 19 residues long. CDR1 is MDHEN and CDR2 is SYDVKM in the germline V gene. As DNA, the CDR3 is TGTGCCAGCAGCCGCTCCGGACTAGCGGCGGGGGTGGGCACAGATACGCAGTATTTT. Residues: CASSRSGLAAGVGTDTQYF.

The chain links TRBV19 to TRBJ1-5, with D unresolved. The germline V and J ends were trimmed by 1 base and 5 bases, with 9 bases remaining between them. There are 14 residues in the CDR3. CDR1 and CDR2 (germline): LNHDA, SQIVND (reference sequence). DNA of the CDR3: TGTGCCAGTAGTATAGGAGATTCCCATCAGCCCCAGCATTTT. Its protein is CASSIGDSHQPQHF.

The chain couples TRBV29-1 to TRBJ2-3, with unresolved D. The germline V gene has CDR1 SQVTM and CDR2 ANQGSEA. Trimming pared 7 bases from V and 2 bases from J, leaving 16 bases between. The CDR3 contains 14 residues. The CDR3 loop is CSAPLRANTDTQYF. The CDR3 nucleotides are TGCAGCGCCCCTCTCCGCGCAAACACAGATACGCAGTATTTT.

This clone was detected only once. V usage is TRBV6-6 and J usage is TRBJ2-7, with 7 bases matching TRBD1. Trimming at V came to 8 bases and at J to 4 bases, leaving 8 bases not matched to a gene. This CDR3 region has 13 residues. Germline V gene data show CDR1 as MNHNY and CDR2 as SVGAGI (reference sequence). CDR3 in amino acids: CASLDRAMYEQYF. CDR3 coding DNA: TGTGCCAGCCTAGACAGGGCTATGTACGAGCAGTACTTC.

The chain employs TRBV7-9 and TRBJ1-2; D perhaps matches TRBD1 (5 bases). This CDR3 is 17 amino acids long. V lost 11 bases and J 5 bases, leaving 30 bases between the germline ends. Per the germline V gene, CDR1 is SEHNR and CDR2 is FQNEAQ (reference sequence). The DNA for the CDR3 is TGTGCCGCGGAAGGGGCCAGCCGACCGAACACGATTTATGGCTACACCTTC. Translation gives CAAEGASRPNTIYGYTF.

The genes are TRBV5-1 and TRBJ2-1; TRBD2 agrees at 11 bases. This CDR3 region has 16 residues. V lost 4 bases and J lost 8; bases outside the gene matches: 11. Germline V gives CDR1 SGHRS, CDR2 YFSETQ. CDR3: CASSNGLAGRLYEQFF. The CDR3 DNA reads TGCGCCAGCAGCAACGGACTAGCGGGCAGGCTCTATGAGCAGTTCTTC.

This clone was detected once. The CDR3 bases are TGTGCCAGCTCCTTGAACGCGGGGATCGGGGAGACCCAGTACTTC. Protein product: CASSLNAGIGETQYF. The rearrangement joins TRBV18 to TRBJ2-5, with D tentatively TRBD2 (6 bases). The CDR3 has 15 residues. V lost 6 bases, J lost 5 bases, and 19 bases lay in between. Germline V lookup: CDR1 KGHSH, CDR2 LQKENI.

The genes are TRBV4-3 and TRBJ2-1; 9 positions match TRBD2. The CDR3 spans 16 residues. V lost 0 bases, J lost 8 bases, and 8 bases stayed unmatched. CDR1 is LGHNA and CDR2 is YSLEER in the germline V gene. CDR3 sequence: CASSQDPGTSPYEQFF. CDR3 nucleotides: TGCGCCAGCAGCCAAGACCCCGGGACTAGCCCCTATGAGCAGTTCTTC.

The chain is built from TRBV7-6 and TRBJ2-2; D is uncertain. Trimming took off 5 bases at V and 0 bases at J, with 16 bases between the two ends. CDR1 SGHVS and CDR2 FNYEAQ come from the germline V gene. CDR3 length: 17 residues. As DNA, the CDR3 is TGTGCCAGCAGCCCGAGGTCGGGTTCAGCGAACACCGGGGAGCTGTTTTTT. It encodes CASSPRSGSANTGELFF.

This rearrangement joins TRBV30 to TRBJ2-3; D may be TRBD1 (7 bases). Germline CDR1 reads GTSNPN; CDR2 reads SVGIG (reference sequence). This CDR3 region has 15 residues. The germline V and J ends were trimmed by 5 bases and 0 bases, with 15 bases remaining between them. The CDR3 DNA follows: TGTGCCTGGGCCCACAGGGGACTCAGCACAGATACGCAGTATTTT. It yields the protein CAWAHRGLSTDTQYF.

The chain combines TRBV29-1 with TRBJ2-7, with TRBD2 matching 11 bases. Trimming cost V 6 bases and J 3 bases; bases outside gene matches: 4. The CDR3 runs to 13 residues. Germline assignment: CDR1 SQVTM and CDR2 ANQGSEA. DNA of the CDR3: TGCAGCGTCGCACTAGCGGGAGTCTACGAGCAGTACTTC. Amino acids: CSVALAGVYEQYF.

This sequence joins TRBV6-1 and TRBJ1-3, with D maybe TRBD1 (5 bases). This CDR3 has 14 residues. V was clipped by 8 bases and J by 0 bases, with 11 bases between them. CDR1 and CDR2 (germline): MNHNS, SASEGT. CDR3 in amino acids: CASYGGSSGNTIYF. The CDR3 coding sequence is TGTGCCAGCTACGGGGGGAGCTCTGGAAACACCATATATTTT.

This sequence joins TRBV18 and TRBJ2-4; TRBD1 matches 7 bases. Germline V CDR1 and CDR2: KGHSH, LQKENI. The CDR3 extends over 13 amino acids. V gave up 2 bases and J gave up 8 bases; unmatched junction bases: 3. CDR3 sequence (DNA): TGTGCCAGCTCACCAAACAGGGGTGACATTCAGTACTTC. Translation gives CASSPNRGDIQYF.

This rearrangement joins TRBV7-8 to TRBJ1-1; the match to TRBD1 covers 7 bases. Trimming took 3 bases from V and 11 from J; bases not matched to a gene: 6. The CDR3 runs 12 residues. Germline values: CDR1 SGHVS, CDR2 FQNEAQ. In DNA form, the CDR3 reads TGTGCCAGCAGCTTTACCGACAGGGCCGCTTTCTTT. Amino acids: CASSFTDRAAFF.

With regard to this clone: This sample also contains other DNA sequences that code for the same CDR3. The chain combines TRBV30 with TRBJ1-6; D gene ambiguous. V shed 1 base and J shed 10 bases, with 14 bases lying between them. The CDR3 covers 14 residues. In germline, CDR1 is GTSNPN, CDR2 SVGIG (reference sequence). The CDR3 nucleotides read TGTGCCTGGAGTGACAGCTACCTGAACTCACCCCTCCACTTT. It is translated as CAWSDSYLNSPLHF.

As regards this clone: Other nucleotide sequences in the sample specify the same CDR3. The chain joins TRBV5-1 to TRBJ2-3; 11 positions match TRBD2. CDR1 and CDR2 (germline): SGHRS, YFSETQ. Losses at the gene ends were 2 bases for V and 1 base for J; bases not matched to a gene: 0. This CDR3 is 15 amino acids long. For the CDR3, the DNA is TGCGCCAGCAGCTTACTAGCGGGGGGCACAGATACGCAGTATTTT. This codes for CASSLLAGGTDTQYF.

Here the CDR3 DNA reads TGTGCCAGCAGCTGGCCGGGACAGGGGATCGAGACCCAGTACTTC. Translating it yields CASSWPGQGIETQYF. V is TRBV7-9 and J is TRBJ2-5; 10 bases fit TRBD1. The V gene's germline CDR1 is SEHNR and CDR2 FQNEAQ (reference sequence). J gave up 5 bases and V 4 bases, and 7 bases lay outside the gene matches. The CDR3 runs 15 residues. Complete variable domain (other parts from reference TRBV7-9 and TRBJ2-5): DTGVSQNPRHKITKRGQNVTFRCDPISEHNRLYWYRQTLGQGPEFLTYFQNEAQLEKSRLLSDRFSAERPKGSFSTLEIQRTEQGDSAMYLCASSWPGQGIETQYFGPGTRLLVL.

Here the CDR3 DNA reads TGTGCCATCAGTGAGACCCCCGGGACTAGCGGCCTATTAAGCTCCTACAATGAGCAGTTCTTC. It translates to CAISETPGTSGLLSSYNEQFF. The chain recombines TRBV10-3 with TRBJ2-1; 11 positions agree with TRBD2. This CDR3 comprises 21 residues. The germline V gene encodes CDR1 ENHRY and CDR2 SYGVKD. Germline trimming cut 2 bases from V and 0 bases from J; bases unmatched to any gene: 15.

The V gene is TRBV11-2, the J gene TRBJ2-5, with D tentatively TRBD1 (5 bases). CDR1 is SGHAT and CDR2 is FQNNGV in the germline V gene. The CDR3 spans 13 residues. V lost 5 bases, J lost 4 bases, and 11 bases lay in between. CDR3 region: CASSLPGIETQYF. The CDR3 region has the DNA TGTGCCAGCAGCCTTCCAGGGATAGAGACCCAGTACTTC.

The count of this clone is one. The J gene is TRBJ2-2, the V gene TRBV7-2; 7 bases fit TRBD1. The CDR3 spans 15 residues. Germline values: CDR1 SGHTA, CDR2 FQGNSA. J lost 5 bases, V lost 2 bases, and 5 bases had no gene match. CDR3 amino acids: CASSLLDRLTGELFF. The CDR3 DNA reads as TGTGCCAGCAGCTTATTGGACAGGTTAACCGGGGAGCTGTTTTTT.

The DNA of the CDR3 is TGTGCCAGCAGCCCTCAGGGGGGTGATGGCTACACCTTC. Translating gives CASSPQGGDGYTF. The chain combines TRBV2 with TRBJ1-2, with TRBD1 identical over 7 bases. This CDR3 has 13 amino acids. From germline, CDR1 is SNHLY and CDR2 FYNNEI. With V trimmed by 6 bases and J by 6 bases, 7 bases remained unmatched.

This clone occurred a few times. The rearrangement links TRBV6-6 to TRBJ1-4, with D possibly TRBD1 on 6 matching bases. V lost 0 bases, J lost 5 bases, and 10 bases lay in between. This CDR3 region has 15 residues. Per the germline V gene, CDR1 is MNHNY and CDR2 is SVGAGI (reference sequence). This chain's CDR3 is CASSYSQGFNEKLFF. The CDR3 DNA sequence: TGTGCCAGCAGTTACTCACAGGGTTTCAATGAAAAACTGTTTTTT.

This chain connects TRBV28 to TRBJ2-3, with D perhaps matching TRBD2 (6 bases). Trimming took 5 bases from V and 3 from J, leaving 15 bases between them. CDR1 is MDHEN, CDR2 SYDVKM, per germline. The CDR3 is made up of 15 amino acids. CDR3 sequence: CASSPAGSGTDTQYF. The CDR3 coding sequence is TGTGCCAGCAGTCCCGCGGGGTCTGGGACAGATACGCAGTATTTT. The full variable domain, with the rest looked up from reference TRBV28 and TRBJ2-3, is DVKVTQSSRYLVKRTGEKVFLECVQDMDHENMFWYRQDPGLGLRLIYFSYDVKMKEKGDIPEGYSVSREKKERFSLILESASTNQTSMYLCASSPAGSGTDTQYFGPGTRLTVL.

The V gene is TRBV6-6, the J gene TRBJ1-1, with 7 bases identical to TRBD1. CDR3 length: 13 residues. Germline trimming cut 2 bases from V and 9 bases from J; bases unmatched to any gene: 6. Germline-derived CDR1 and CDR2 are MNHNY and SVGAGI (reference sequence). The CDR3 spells CASSYPDRDKAFF. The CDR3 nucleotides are TGTGCCAGCAGTTACCCAGACAGGGACAAAGCTTTCTTT.

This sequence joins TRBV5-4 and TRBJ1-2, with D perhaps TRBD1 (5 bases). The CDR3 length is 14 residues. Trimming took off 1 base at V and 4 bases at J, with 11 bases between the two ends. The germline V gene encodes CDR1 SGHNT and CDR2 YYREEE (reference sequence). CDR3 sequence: CASSLRGIGYGYTF. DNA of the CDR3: TGTGCCAGCAGCTTGAGGGGCATTGGCTATGGCTACACCTTC.

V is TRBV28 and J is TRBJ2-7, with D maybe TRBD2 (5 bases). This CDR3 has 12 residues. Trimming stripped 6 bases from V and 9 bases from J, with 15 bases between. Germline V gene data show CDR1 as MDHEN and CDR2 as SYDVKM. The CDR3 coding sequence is TGTGCCAGCAGCCTACCAACTGAGGGGCAGTACTTC. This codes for CASSLPTEGQYF.

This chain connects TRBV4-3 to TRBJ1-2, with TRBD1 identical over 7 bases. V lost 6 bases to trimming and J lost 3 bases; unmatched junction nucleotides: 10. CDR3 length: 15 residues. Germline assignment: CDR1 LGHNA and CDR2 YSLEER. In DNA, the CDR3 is TGCGCCAGCAGACAAACAGGGGCCGGGGACTATGGCTACACCTTC. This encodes CASRQTGAGDYGYTF.

The CDR3 nucleotides are TGTGCCAGCAGTGAATTTAGGGTCTCAGGGCGAAGCTCCTACGAGCAGTACTTC. This translates into CASSEFRVSGRSSYEQYF. The chain couples TRBV6-1 to TRBJ2-7; perhaps TRBD1 as D (5 bases). This CDR3 region has 18 residues. V was cut by 2 bases and J by 0 bases, with 20 bases left in between. Looked up from germline, CDR1 is MNHNS and CDR2 is SASEGT.

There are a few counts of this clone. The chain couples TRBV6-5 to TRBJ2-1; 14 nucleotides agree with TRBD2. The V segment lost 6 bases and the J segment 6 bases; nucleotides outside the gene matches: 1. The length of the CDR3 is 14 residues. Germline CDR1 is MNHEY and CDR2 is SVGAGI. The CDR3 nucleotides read TGTGCCAGCAGAGGGACTAGCGGGAGCAATGAGCAGTTCTTC. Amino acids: CASRGTSGSNEQFF.

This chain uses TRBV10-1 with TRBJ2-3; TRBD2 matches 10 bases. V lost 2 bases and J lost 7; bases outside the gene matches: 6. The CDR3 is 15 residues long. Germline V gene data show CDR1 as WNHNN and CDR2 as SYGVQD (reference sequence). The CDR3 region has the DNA TGCGCCAGCAGTGAGCAAGCGGGAGGGCCTTATACGCAGTATTTT. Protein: CASSEQAGGPYTQYF.

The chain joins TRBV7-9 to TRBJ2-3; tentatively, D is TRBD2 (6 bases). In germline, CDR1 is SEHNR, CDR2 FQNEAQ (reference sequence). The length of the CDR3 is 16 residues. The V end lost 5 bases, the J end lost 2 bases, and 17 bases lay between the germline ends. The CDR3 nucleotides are TGTGCCAGCAGCACAGATCGGACGGGGGACACAGATACGCAGTATTTT. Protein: CASSTDRTGDTDTQYF.

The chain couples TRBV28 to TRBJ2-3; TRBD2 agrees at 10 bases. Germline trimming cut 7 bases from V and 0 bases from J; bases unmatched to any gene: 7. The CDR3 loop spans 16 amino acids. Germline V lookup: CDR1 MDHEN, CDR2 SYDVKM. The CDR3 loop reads CASTPQAGGSTDTQYF. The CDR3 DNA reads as TGTGCCAGCACCCCCCAAGCGGGGGGGAGCACAGATACGCAGTATTTT.